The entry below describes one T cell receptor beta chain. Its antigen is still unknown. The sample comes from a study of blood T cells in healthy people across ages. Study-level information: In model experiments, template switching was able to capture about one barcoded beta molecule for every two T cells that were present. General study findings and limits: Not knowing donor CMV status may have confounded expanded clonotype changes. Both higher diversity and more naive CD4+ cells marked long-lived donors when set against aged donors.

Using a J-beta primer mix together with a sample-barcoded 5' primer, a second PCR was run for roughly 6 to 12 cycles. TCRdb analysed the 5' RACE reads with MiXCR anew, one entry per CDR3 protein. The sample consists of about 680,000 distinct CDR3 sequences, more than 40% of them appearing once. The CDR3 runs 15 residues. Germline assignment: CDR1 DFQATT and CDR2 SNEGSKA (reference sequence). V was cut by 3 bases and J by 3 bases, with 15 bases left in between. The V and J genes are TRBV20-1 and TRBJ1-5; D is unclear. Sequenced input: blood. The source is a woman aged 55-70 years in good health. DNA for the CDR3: TGCAGTGCTAGGGGGTCTCGCAGCTACAATCAGCCCCAGCATTTT. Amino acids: CSARGSRSYNQPQHF.